This T cell receptor (beta chain) emerged from a study of T cells in women clearing cervical HPV infection. The CDR3 length is 17 residues. Germline CDR1 and CDR2: LGHNA and YNFKEQ. V dropped 0 bases and J dropped 0 bases, with 14 bases sitting between them. Clones were read by immunoSEQ multiplex PCR, and TCRdb kept only the in-frame ones, dropping some. The sample includes 25,000 to 35,000 clones. About this clone: No antigen is known for it. The read terminates 3 residues ahead of where the CDR3 ends, so the germline J gene completes it.

Study-wide results and limits: CIN3+ cases had significantly higher TCR richness than controls; evenness did not differ.

Source material: blood buffy coat. This chain uses TRBV4-2 with TRBJ1-2, with D perhaps matching TRBD1 (6 bases). This TCR was recovered from a woman aged 18 to 75 with a cervical HPV16 infection that either progressed to CIN3+ or cleared (not recorded which). The CDR3 reads CASSQDPSGDPNYGYTF. The DNA read from the CDR3 is TGTGCCAGCAGCCAAGACCCCTCAGGGGACCCTAACTATGGC.